What follows is one T cell receptor beta chain and its context. Its antigen is not identified. The data were obtained in a study of cytomegalovirus exposure and HLA in healthy donors. Findings and caveats of the study: Reported performance of the classifier showed diagnosis of cytomegalovirus status with high specificity and sensitivity. Rarity marked most TCR sequences, yet some public TCRs occurred in many donors. The authors enumerated over 150 TCR beta chains as linked to cytomegalovirus.

Sequencing used immunoSEQ multiplex PCR; TCRdb keeps in-frame clones, though not all of them. The table shows some 320,000 clones, with about nine tenths occurring only once. It was the approximately 110-subject validation cohort, separate from the roughly 700-subject first cohort, to which the donors belonged. The CDR3 loop spans 18 amino acids. With 3 bases clipped from V and 0 bases from J, the junction kept 2 bases outside the gene matches. CDR1 is SGHVS and CDR2 is FQNEAQ in the germline V gene. The receptor comes from a woman in her 30s in good health and CMV-seropositive. V is TRBV7-8 and J is TRBJ2-2, with TRBD2 identical over 15 bases. The sequencing sample was made of PBMCs. The CDR3: CASSLRTSGRANTGELFF. Here the CDR3 DNA reads TGTGCCAGCAGCTTGCGGACTAGCGGGAGGGCGAACACCGGGGAGCTGTTTTTT.